This TCR beta chain was sequenced in a study of radiation and T cells in renal cell carcinoma. Time point given: blood 4 weeks post-SBRT, at nephrectomy. As for treatment: 15 Gy SBRT to primary tumor, nephrectomy 4 weeks later. Nephrectomy followed 15 Gy stereotactic body radiation by 4 weeks. Radiation-treated patients gave blood at baseline, week 2 and week 4. Clear cell pathology was present in this patient's renal cell carcinoma. Sequencing used immunoSEQ multiplex PCR; TCRdb keeps in-frame clones, though not all of them. The sample shows around 99,000 clones, 84% of them seen only once. A note on this clone: Its antigen is currently unknown.

Findings and caveats of the study: Top tumor clonotypes rose in blood 2 weeks post-radiation, then contracted.

This TCR was recovered from a man between 60 and 75 years old with renal cell carcinoma. The sequencing here drew on blood, taken from a patient whose treatment included radiotherapy and nephrectomy.

CDR3 protein: CASRTYEQYF. In nucleotides, the CDR3 is TGTGCCAGCAGAACCTACGAGCAGTACTTC. This chain uses TRBV6-1 with TRBJ2-7, with D unresolved. CDR1 is MNHNS and CDR2 is SASEGT in the germline V gene. CDR3 length: 10 residues. V lost 6 bases and J 2 bases, leaving 2 bases between the germline ends.